The present entry profiles one TCR beta chain with its context. The data are from a study of preoperative IRX-2 immunotherapy in early breast cancer. V was clipped by 4 bases and J by 9 bases, with 12 bases between them. Germline V CDR1 and CDR2: MNHEY, SVGAGI. The CDR3 sequence is 12 residues long. Treatment noted: preoperative locoregional IRX-2 cytokine immunotherapy. Assay: immunoSEQ multiplex PCR; the TCRdb copy retains only in-frame clones and omits some. Among 20,000 to 25,000 clones listed, about 90% were seen once. The sample in question was tumor tissue, obtained after IRX-2 immunotherapy. This sequence originates from a human donor with breast cancer. The J gene is TRBJ1-2, the V gene TRBV6-5; D remains ambiguous. This CDR3 reads CASSSRGRSYTF. CDR3 in DNA: TGTGCCAGCAGTTCCCGGGGTCGAAGCTACACCTTC.